This T cell receptor (beta chain) was sequenced in a study of tumor-infiltrating lymphocytes in primary liver carcinoma. Study-level information: Patients underwent surgical resection for primary liver carcinoma. The patient population consisted of men and women between 30 and 69 years of age. Study results and caveats: Researchers did not compare CD4+ and CD8+ repertoires, as samples were bulk unsorted.

At least ten counts were recorded for this clonotype. The antigen is not known. Unsorted whole blood yielded blood RNA, and germline DNA was extracted as well. Around 3.9 milliliters of peripheral blood were drawn preoperatively. Reverse transcription of about 500 ng total RNA with a constant-region primer produced TCR beta cDNA. Three-round nested multiplex PCR performed with slightly modified ARM-PCR produced the TCR beta libraries. PCR rounds one and two used TRBV1-TRBV30 forward primers with a C-beta reverse primer for around 11 cycles each. TCRdb ran MiXCR on the multiplex PCR reads and lists one entry per CDR3 protein. The profile covers 300,000 to 350,000 distinct CDR3 sequences, with about two thirds appearing a single time and about 6.5% taken by the ten largest. Trimming left V 6 bases short and J 0 bases short, with 11 bases between. CDR3 size: 14 residues. CDR1 MNHNS and CDR2 SASEGT come from the germline V gene.

Sequencing was carried out using peripheral blood. The V call is TRBV6-1, the J call TRBJ1-1, with D possibly matching TRBD1 (5 bases). The TCR originated in a man aged 40-55 years with primary liver carcinoma and hepatitis B virus infection. For the CDR3, the DNA is TGTGCCAGCAGAGGGGACTTATTGAACACTGAAGCTTTCTTT. Translating gives CASRGDLLNTEAFF.